This passage covers 13 T cell receptor beta chains from one sample sequenced in a study of blood T cell repertoires in COVID-19. Using immunoSEQ multiplex PCR, the repertoire was profiled, and TCRdb retains in-frame clones only, with some absent. Of 300,000 to 350,000 clones in the sample, roughly nine tenths were seen once. Sequences were obtained from peripheral blood. Every receptor here comes from an older woman with COVID-19, enrolled during active disease.

The rearrangement uses TRBV5-1 and TRBJ1-2, with 8 bases aligning to TRBD1. V trimming: 2 bases; J trimming: 7 bases; junction bases outside the gene matches: 13. Germline CDR1 is SGHRS and CDR2 is YFSETQ. The CDR3 consists of 16 residues. CDR3 region: CASSLGWTGPLRGYTF. DNA for the CDR3: TGCGCCAGCAGCTTAGGGTGGACAGGGCCCCTCCGTGGCTACACCTTC.

The rearrangement uses TRBV19 and TRBJ1-2, with 7 bases that match TRBD1. The CDR3 runs 13 residues. With 3 bases clipped from V and 2 bases from J, the junction kept 0 bases outside the gene matches. Germline V lookup: CDR1 LNHDA, CDR2 SQIVND (reference sequence). The chain's CDR3 is CASSMTGNYGYTF. As DNA, the CDR3 is TGTGCCAGTAGTATGACAGGGAACTATGGCTACACCTTC.

V is TRBV7-8 and J is TRBJ2-5; D gene ambiguous. V was clipped by 3 bases and J by 2 bases, with 7 bases between them. CDR3 length: 13 residues. Germline V CDR1 and CDR2: SGHVS, FQNEAQ. The CDR3 sequence is CASSFAPQETQYF. The CDR3 nucleotides read TGTGCCAGCAGCTTCGCGCCTCAAGAGACCCAGTACTTC.

Here the CDR3 DNA reads TGTGCCAGCAGCTCTAAGGATACGCAGTATTTT. Protein product: CASSSKDTQYF. V is TRBV5-5 and J is TRBJ2-3; unclear D gene. CDR3 size: 11 residues. The germline V and J ends were trimmed by 3 bases and 6 bases, with 5 bases remaining between them. Germline V gene data show CDR1 as SGHKS and CDR2 as YYEKEE (reference sequence).

This clone was found once. The J gene is TRBJ2-7, the V gene TRBV6-5; D gene ambiguous. Trimming removed 8 bases at V and 0 bases at J, with 8 bases between. CDR3 size: 12 residues. Germline loops: CDR1 MNHEY, CDR2 SVGAGI. CDR3 in DNA: TGTGCCAGCCGTAAGAGCTCCTACGAGCAGTACTTC. Amino acid sequence: CASRKSSYEQYF.

The J gene is TRBJ2-1, the V gene TRBV7-8, with 13 bases fitting TRBD2. Trimming at V came to 0 bases and at J to 4 bases, leaving 0 bases not matched to a gene. Germline CDR1 reads SGHVS; CDR2 reads FQNEAQ. The CDR3 loop spans 16 amino acids. The DNA for the CDR3 is TGTGCCAGCAGCTTAGCGGGACTAGCGGGATACAATGAGCAGTTCTTC. Amino acid sequence: CASSLAGLAGYNEQFF.

The V call is TRBV5-1, the J call TRBJ1-2; tentatively, D is TRBD1 (5 bases). This CDR3 contains 15 residues. CDR1 and CDR2 from the germline V gene are SGHRS and YFSETQ. Trimming took 4 bases from V and 3 from J, leaving 16 bases between them. CDR3: CASSPAGDIDYGYTF. The CDR3 DNA follows: TGCGCCAGCAGCCCGGCGGGGGATATCGACTATGGCTACACCTTC.

J is TRBJ1-2 and V is TRBV5-4, with D possibly matching TRBD1 (5 bases). V was cut by 4 bases and J by 8 bases, with 15 bases left in between. Germline CDR1 reads SGHNT; CDR2 reads YYREEE (reference sequence). The CDR3 consists of 13 residues. CDR3 residues: CASSLGRVAGYTF. The DNA for the CDR3 is TGTGCCAGCAGCCTCGGCAGGGTGGCAGGCTACACCTTC.

The genes are TRBV24-1 and TRBJ2-3; 7 bases fit TRBD1. Germline-derived CDR1 and CDR2 are KGHDR and SFDVKD. There are 15 residues in the CDR3. V lost 5 bases and J lost 4; bases outside the gene matches: 8. CDR3 residues: CATSGTGLAADTQYF. The CDR3, as DNA: TGTGCCACCAGTGGGACAGGCCTCGCCGCAGATACGCAGTATTTT.

The genes are TRBV2 and TRBJ1-2, with D possibly being TRBD1 (6 bases). Germline V gives CDR1 SNHLY, CDR2 FYNNEI. This CDR3 has 13 residues. The germline V and J ends were trimmed by 5 bases and 2 bases, with 9 bases remaining between them. The CDR3 sequence is CASSRDTNYGYTF. The CDR3 nucleotides read TGTGCCAGCAGTCGGGACACCAACTATGGCTACACCTTC.

The V and J genes are TRBV6-5 and TRBJ1-3; 8 bases align to TRBD1. There are 14 residues in the CDR3. Germline V lookup: CDR1 MNHEY, CDR2 SVGAGI. The V segment lost 5 bases and the J segment 8 bases; nucleotides outside the gene matches: 8. DNA of the CDR3: TGTGCCAGCAGTATGGACAGGGTCAGGGACACCATATATTTT. Its translation is CASSMDRVRDTIYF.

This chain links TRBV30 with TRBJ2-3; the match to TRBD1 covers 7 bases. This CDR3 is 14 amino acids long. V shed 0 bases, J shed 5 bases, and the junction held 5 bases outside the gene matches. Per the germline V gene, CDR1 is GTSNPN and CDR2 is SVGIG (reference sequence). CDR3 DNA: TGTGCCTGGAGTGTAAGGCAGGGGGTAGATACGCAGTATTTT. Protein product: CAWSVRQGVDTQYF.

This chain connects TRBV19 to TRBJ1-2, with TRBD1 matching 9 bases. After removal of 5 bases from V and 3 bases from J, the junction contained 7 bases not matched to a gene. Germline-derived CDR1 and CDR2 are LNHDA and SQIVND (reference sequence). The length of the CDR3 is 15 residues. The CDR3 here is CASSSPGQGDYGYTF. CDR3 DNA: TGTGCCAGTAGTTCCCCGGGACAGGGAGACTATGGCTACACCTTC. Complete variable domain (other parts from reference TRBV19 and TRBJ1-2): DGGITQSPKYLFRKEGQNVTLSCEQNLNHDAMYWYRQDPGQGLRLIYYSQIVNDFQKGDIAEGYSVSREKKESFPLTVTSAQKNPTAFYLCASSSPGQGDYGYTFGSGTRLTVV.